This T cell receptor beta chain was found in a study of regulatory T cells in long-lasting Graves disease. Regarding the study as a whole: New patients shared about 880 public clonotypes, fewer than the 2,500 to 3,500 shared by persistent patients.

The time point here: newly diagnosed GD, antithyroid drugs for less than 3 months. The TCR library used RNA extracted from PBMCs. Peripheral blood, at nine milliliters, went into EDTA tubes. Arm-PCR with iRepertoire HTBI primers amplified the CDR3 regions for these TCR beta libraries. MiXCR, run by TCRdb on the multiplex PCR reads, gives a single entry per CDR3 protein. Of some 450,000 distinct CDR3 sequences in the sample, about 16% were seen once. The CDR3 is made up of 16 amino acids. The germline CDR1 and CDR2 sequences are SGHAT and FQNNGV. This clonotype was observed at least ten times. What it binds is not known. One junction end disagrees with the germline gene, perhaps due to a read error. These sequences were also reported in another study, on T cells in Graves' hyperthyroidism and ophthalmopathy.

The clonotype comes from a woman in her twenties or thirties with Graves disease. The source was peripheral blood mononuclear cells (PBMCs), collected at new diagnosis, from a patient treated with antithyroid drugs. V usage is TRBV11-2 and J usage is TRBJ2-1, with TRBD2 identical over 9 bases. CDR3 DNA: TGTGCCAGCAGCTTAGGGGGGCTAGCGGGAAACAATAAGCAGTTCTTC. Translation: CASSLGGLAGNNKQFF.